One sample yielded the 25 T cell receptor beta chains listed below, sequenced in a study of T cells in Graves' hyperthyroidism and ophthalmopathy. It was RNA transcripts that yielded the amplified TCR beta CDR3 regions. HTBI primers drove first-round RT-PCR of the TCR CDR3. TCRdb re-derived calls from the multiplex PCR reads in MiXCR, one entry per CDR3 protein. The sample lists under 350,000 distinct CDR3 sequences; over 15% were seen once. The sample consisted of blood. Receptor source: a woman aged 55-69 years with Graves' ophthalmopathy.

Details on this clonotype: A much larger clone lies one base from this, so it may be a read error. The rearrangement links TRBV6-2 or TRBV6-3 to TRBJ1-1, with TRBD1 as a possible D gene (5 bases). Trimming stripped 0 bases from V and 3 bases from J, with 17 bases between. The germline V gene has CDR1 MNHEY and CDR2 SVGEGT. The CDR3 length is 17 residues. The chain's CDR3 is CASSYSSGRLMDTEAFF. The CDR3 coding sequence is TGTGCCAGCAGTTACTCGTCAGGGCGGCTCATGGACACTGAAGCTTTCTTT.

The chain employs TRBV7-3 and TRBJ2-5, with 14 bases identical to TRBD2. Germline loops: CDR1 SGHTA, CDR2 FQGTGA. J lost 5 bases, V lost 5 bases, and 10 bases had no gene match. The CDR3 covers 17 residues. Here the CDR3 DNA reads TGTGCCAGCAGCACCTCGACTAGCGGGAGGGCCGGGGAGACCCAGTACTTC. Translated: CASSTSTSGRAGETQYF.

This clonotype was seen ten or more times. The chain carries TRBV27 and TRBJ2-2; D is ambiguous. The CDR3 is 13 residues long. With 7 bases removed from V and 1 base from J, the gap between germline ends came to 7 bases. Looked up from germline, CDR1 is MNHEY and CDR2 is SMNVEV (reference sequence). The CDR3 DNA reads TGTGCCAGCAAATCGGAGAACACCGGGGAGCTGTTTTTT. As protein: CASKSENTGELFF.

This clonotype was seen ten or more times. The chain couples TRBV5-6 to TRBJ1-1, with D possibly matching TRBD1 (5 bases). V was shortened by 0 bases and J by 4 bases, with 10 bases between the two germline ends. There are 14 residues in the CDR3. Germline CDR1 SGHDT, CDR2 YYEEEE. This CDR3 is CASSLAVRGTEAFF. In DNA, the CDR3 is TGTGCCAGCAGCTTGGCCGTGAGGGGCACTGAAGCTTTCTTT.

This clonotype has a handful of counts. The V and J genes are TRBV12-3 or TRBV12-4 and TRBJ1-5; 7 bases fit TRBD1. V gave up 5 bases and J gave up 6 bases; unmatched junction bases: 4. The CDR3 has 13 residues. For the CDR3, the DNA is TGTGCCAGCAGTATAGACAGGGTTCAGCCCCAGCATTTT. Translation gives CASSIDRVQPQHF.

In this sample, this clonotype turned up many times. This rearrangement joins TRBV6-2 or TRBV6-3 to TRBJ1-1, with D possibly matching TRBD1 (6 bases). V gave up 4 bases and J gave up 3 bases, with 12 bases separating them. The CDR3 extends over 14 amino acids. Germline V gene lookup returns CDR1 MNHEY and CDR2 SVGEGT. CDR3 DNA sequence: TGTGCCAGCAGTTTCGCAGCAGGGGACACTGAAGCTTTCTTT. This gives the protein CASSFAAGDTEAFF.

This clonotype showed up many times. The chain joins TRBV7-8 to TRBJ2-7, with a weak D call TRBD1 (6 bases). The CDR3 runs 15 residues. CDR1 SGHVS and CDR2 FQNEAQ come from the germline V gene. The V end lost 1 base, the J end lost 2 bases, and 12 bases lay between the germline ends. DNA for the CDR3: TGTGCCAGCAGCTTAGAATGGGACACCACCTACGAGCAGTACTTC. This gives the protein CASSLEWDTTYEQYF.

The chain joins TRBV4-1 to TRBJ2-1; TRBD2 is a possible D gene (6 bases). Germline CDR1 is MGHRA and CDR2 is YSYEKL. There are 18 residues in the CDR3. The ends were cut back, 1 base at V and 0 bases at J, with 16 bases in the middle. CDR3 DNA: TGCGCCAGCAGCCAAGGCAGGAGAGCGGGCCCCTCCTACAATGAGCAGTTCTTC. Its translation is CASSQGRRAGPSYNEQFF.

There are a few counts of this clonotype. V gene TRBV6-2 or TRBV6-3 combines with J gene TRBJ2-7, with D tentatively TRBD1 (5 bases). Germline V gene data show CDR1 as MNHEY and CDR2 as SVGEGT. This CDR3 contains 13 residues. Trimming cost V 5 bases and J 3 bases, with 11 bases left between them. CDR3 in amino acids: CASSLIRGYEQYF. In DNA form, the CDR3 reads TGTGCCAGCAGTCTCATTAGGGGCTACGAGCAGTACTTC.

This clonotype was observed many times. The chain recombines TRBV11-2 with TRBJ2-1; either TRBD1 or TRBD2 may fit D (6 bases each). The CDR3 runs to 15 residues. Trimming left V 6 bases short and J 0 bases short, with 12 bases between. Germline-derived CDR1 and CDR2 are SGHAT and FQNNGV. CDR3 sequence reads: CASSRGASSYNEQFF. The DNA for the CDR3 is TGTGCCAGCAGTAGGGGGGCGAGCTCCTACAATGAGCAGTTCTTC.

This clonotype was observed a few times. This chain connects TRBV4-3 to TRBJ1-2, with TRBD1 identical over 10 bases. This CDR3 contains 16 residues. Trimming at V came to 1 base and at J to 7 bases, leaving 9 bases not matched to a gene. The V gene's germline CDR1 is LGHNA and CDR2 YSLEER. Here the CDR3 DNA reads TGCGCCAGCAGCCAAGTAGGGGACAGGGGTTACTCTGGCTACACCTTC. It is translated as CASSQVGDRGYSGYTF.

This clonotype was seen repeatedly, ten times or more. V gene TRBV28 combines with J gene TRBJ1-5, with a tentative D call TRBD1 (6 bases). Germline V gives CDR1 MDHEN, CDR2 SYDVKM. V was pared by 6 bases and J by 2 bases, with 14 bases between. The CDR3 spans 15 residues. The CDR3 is CASRPGVAGNQPQHF. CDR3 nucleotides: TGTGCCAGCAGGCCAGGGGTCGCGGGCAATCAGCCCCAGCATTTT.

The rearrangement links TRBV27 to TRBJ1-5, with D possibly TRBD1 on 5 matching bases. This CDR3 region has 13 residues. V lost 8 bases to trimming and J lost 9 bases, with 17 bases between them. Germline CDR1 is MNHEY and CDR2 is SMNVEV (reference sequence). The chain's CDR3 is CASRGPTRGPQHF. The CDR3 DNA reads TGTGCCAGCCGGGGACCGACGAGGGGGCCCCAGCATTTT.

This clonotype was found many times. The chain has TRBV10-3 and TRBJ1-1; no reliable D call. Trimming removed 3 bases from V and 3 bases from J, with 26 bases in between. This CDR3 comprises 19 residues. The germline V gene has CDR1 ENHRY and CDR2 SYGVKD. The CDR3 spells CAISDPLLYRGFRYTEAFF. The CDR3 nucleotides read TGTGCCATCAGTGACCCACTCCTTTATCGGGGATTTAGGTACACTGAAGCTTTCTTT.

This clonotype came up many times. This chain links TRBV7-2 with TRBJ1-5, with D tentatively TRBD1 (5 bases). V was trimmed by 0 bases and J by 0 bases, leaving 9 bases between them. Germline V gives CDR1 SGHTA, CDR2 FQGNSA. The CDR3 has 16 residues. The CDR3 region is CASSLASGHSNQPQHF. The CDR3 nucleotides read TGTGCCAGCAGCTTAGCTTCAGGGCATAGCAATCAGCCCCAGCATTTT.

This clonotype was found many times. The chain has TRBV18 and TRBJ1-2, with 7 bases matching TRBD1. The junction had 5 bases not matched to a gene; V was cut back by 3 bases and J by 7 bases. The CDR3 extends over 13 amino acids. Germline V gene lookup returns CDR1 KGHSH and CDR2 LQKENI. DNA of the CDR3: TGTGCCAGCTCACCGGGACAGATCTTTGGCTACACCTTC. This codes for CASSPGQIFGYTF.

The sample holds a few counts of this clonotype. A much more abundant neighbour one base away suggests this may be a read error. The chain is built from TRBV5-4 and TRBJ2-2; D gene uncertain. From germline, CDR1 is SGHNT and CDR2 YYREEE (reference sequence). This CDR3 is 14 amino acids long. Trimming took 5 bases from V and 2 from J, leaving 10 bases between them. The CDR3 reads CASRAETNTGELFF. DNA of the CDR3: TGTGCCAGCAGAGCCGAGACTAACACCGGGGAGCTGTTTTTT.

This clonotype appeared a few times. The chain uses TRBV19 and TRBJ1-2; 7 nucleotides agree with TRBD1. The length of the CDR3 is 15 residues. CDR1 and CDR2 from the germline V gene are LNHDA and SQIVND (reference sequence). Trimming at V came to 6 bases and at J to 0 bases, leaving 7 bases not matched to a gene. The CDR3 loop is CASSDRATPNYGYTF. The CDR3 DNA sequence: TGTGCCAGTAGCGACAGGGCAACCCCTAACTATGGCTACACCTTC.

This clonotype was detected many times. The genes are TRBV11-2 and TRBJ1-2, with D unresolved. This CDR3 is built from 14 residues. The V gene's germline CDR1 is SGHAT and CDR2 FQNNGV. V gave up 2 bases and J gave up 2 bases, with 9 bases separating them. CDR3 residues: CASSLQANNYGYTF. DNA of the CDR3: TGTGCCAGCAGCTTACAGGCGAACAACTATGGCTACACCTTC.

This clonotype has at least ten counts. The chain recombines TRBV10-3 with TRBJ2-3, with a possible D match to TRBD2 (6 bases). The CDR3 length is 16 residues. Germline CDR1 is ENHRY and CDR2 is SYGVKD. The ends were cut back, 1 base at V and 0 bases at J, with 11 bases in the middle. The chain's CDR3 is CAISEFIGTSTDTQYF. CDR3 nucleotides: TGTGCCATCAGTGAGTTTATAGGGACTAGCACAGATACGCAGTATTTT.

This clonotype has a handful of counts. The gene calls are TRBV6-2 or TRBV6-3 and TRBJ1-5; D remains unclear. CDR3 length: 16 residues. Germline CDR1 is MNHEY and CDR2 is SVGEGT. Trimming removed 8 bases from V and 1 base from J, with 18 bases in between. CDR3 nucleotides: TGTGCCAGCCGCTCTCATATGGGGTCGAGCAATCAGCCCCAGCATTTT. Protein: CASRSHMGSSNQPQHF.

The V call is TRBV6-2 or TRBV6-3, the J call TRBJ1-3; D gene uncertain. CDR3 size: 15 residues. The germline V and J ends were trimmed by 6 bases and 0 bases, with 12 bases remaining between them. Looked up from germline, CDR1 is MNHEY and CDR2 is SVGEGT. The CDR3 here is CASRDGFTSGNTIYF. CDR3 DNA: TGTGCCAGCAGGGACGGGTTTACCTCTGGAAACACCATATATTTT.

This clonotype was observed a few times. In nucleotides, the CDR3 is TGTGCCACCCAGGACAGAGGGATGACAGGGGAGCTGTTTTTT. Translated: CATQDRGMTGELFF. V usage is TRBV24-1 and J usage is TRBJ2-2, with D possibly being TRBD1 (6 bases). CDR1 KGHDR and CDR2 SFDVKD come from the germline V gene. The CDR3 spans 14 residues. Trimming removed 9 bases from V and 8 bases from J, with 18 bases in between.

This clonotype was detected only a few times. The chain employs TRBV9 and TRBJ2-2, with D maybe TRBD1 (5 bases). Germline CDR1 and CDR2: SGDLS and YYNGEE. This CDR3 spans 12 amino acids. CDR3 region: CAGQGNTGELFF. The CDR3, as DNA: TGTGCTGGGCAGGGAAACACCGGGGAGCTGTTTTTT.

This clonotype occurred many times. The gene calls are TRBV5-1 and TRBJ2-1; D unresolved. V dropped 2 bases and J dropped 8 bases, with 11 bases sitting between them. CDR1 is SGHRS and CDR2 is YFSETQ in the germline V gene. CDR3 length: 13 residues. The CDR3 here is CASSFGPEDEQFF. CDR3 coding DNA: TGCGCCAGCAGCTTTGGACCCGAGGATGAGCAGTTCTTC.